This entry describes one TCR beta chain. Its antigen remains unknown. These data are taken from a study of shared clonotypes between healthy human individuals. Study-level results: Non-shared clonotypes were found to have lower generation probabilities than the clonotypes that were shared by all four of the sorted-subset donors. The researchers took only blood, and tissue repertoires probably look different.

Germline assignment: CDR1 LNHDA and CDR2 SQIVND (reference sequence). V was pared by 6 bases and J by 2 bases, with 8 bases of the junction left unmatched. CDR3 length equals 15 residues. Sequenced by immunoSEQ multiplex PCR; TCRdb stores in-frame clones only, minus some. The data hold 2 million to 2.5 million clones, with approximately 95% observed a single time. The clonotype originates from a man aged 18 to 30 in good health. Some clones in this sample may be carry-over from other donors' samples. Sequencing was done on a sample of naive CD4+ T cells from PBMCs. Subset reported: CD45RA+ positively selected. V usage is TRBV19 and J usage is TRBJ2-7, with 9 nucleotides matching TRBD1. The CDR3 DNA reads TGTGCCAGTAGCCGCGGGACAGGGAGAGCCTACGAGCAGTACTTC. It codes for CASSRGTGRAYEQYF.